Listed below are T cell receptor beta chains from one sample, sequenced in a study of early T cells in non-severe SARS-CoV-2 infection. TCRdb independently ran MiXCR on the 5' RACE reads; one entry per CDR3 protein. Among tens of thousands of distinct CDR3 sequences, over 9% were seen once, and the ten largest hold approximately 12%. The sequencing here drew on whole blood, taken at baseline. The receptor set was obtained from an adult who was a healthcare worker with PCR-confirmed SARS-CoV-2 infection or an uninfected control (not recorded which). The conserved cysteine and the conserved F or W are not part of the CDR3 here.

j_gene: TRBJ2-7; v_gene: TRBV10-1; CDR3aa: ASSPGLAGGTAYEQY
j_gene: TRBJ2-1; v_gene: TRBV7-2; CDR3aa: ASSLPGTGVNEQF
j_gene: TRBJ1-1; v_gene: TRBV20-1; CDR3aa: SARQGGNTEAF
j_gene: TRBJ1-5; v_gene: TRBV5-1; CDR3aa: ASSFGEDQPQH
j_gene: TRBJ1-5; v_gene: TRBV19; CDR3aa: ASTNFISGQGWIGWNQPQH
j_gene: TRBJ2-3; v_gene: TRBV9; CDR3aa: ASSVGPGTDTQY
j_gene: TRBJ1-1; v_gene: TRBV6-6; CDR3aa: ASSSRRGHDHTEAF
j_gene: TRBJ2-2; v_gene: TRBV19; CDR3aa: ASSLPRGGNTGELF
j_gene: TRBJ2-2; v_gene: TRBV14; CDR3aa: ASSQPLRGRSGELF
j_gene: TRBJ1-1; v_gene: TRBV6-6; CDR3aa: ASTAGVTEAF
j_gene: TRBJ2-1; v_gene: TRBV7-3; CDR3aa: ASSQYGGQPQEQF
j_gene: TRBJ2-3; v_gene: TRBV7-6; CDR3aa: ASSLQGSGTDTQY
j_gene: TRBJ2-7; v_gene: TRBV6-5; CDR3aa: ASSYGDRAYEQY
j_gene: TRBJ2-3; v_gene: TRBV6-4; CDR3aa: ASSRTRADTQY
j_gene: TRBJ2-3; v_gene: TRBV10-3; CDR3aa: AIRQGSDTQY
j_gene: TRBJ1-6; v_gene: TRBV6-5; CDR3aa: ASQARDRVYSPLH
j_gene: TRBJ1-3; v_gene: TRBV9; CDR3aa: ASSVAGAKNTIY
j_gene: TRBJ1-4; v_gene: TRBV7-9; CDR3aa: ASSPGQGGEKLF
j_gene: TRBJ2-2; v_gene: TRBV3-1; CDR3aa: ASSPRLGFNTGELF
j_gene: TRBJ2-7; v_gene: TRBV27; CDR3aa: ASSPTGQVGKRRFSYEQY
j_gene: TRBJ1-1; v_gene: TRBV29-1; CDR3aa: SSGSETEAF
j_gene: TRBJ2-7; v_gene: TRBV10-3; CDR3aa: AISESSTWDEQY
j_gene: TRBJ2-1; v_gene: TRBV7-9; CDR3aa: ASSLAELGGEQF
j_gene: TRBJ1-3; v_gene: TRBV20-1; CDR3aa: SARAPAGGGNTIY
j_gene: TRBJ2-2; v_gene: TRBV29-1; CDR3aa: SVSGTANTGELF
j_gene: TRBJ1-2; v_gene: TRBV27; CDR3aa: ASSVSITQGADYGYT
j_gene: TRBJ2-5; v_gene: TRBV3-1; CDR3aa: ASSQVRRETQY
j_gene: TRBJ2-2; v_gene: TRBV20-1; CDR3aa: SASRTESGELF
j_gene: TRBJ2-1; v_gene: TRBV18; CDR3aa: ASSPPQNNEQF
j_gene: TRBJ1-2; v_gene: TRBV14; CDR3aa: ASSQVTNYGYT
j_gene: TRBJ2-2; v_gene: TRBV12-3/TRBV12-4; CDR3aa: ASLAGLANTGELF
j_gene: TRBJ2-1; v_gene: TRBV4-3; CDR3aa: ASSQAHSSRWDNEQF
j_gene: TRBJ2-7; v_gene: TRBV5-1; CDR3aa: ASSLVLAGDLYEQY
j_gene: TRBJ1-4; v_gene: TRBV4-2; CDR3aa: ASSQEGDRAEKLF
j_gene: TRBJ2-5; v_gene: TRBV18; CDR3aa: ASSPLRGTSGVQETQY
j_gene: TRBJ2-7; v_gene: TRBV19; CDR3aa: ASSIFFGLAKSLYEQY
j_gene: TRBJ2-7; v_gene: TRBV29-1; CDR3aa: SVAGQGEQY
j_gene: TRBJ1-1; v_gene: TRBV9; CDR3aa: ASSVETNTEAF
j_gene: TRBJ1-3; v_gene: TRBV5-6; CDR3aa: ASSIYGTGSGNTIY
j_gene: TRBJ2-2; v_gene: TRBV20-1; CDR3aa: SARAGPRTGELF
j_gene: TRBJ1-1; v_gene: TRBV20-1; CDR3aa: SARKSSGAEGTEAF
j_gene: TRBJ1-1; v_gene: TRBV30; CDR3aa: AWSGALVTEAF
j_gene: TRBJ2-3; v_gene: TRBV19; CDR3aa: ASSTGTLSTDTQY
j_gene: TRBJ2-7; v_gene: TRBV5-1; CDR3aa: ASSSGQSTYEQY
j_gene: TRBJ1-2; v_gene: TRBV7-2; CDR3aa: ASSLRGYGYT